The 30 T cell receptor beta chains in this list originate from one sample, sequenced in a study of graft-versus-host responses after intestinal transplantation. TCRdb's table, derived via immunoSEQ multiplex PCR, lists solely in-frame clones and lacks some. This table has over 60,000 clones, roughly 90% appearing once. Intraepithelial and lamina propria lymphocytes were released after the graft tissue was processed. The sequenced sample was ileum tissue, obtained less than 400 days after transplant. These receptors all come from a human patient who received an intestinal transplant, so some T cells may come from the graft donor.

This rearrangement joins TRBV15 to TRBJ2-1, with 7 bases identical to TRBD2. V lost 0 bases and J lost 4; bases outside the gene matches: 6. The CDR3 has 16 amino acids. CDR1 and CDR2 (germline): LNHNV, YYDKDF (reference sequence). This CDR3 is CATSRDLADSYNEQFF. The CDR3 region has the DNA TGTGCCACCAGCAGAGATCTAGCGGATAGTTACAATGAGCAGTTCTTC.

The chain has TRBV25-1 and TRBJ2-2, with 9 positions matching TRBD1. Germline V CDR1 and CDR2: MGHDK, SYGVNS. There are 16 residues in the CDR3. J was trimmed by 1 base and V by 1 base; bases with no gene match: 1. CDR3 sequence (DNA): TGTGCCAGCAGTGAATGGGGACAGGGGAACACCGGGGAGCTGTTTTTT. It is translated as CASSEWGQGNTGELFF. The complete variable domain, with remaining parts taken from reference TRBV25-1 and TRBJ2-2, reads EADIYQTPRYLVIGTGKKITLECSQTMGHDKMYWYQQDPGMELHLIHYSYGVNSTEKGDLSSESTVSRIRTEHFPLTLESARPSHTSQYLCASSEWGQGNTGELFFGEGSRLTVL.

V gene TRBV6-5 combines with J gene TRBJ2-5; a possible D gene is TRBD1 (6 bases). The CDR3 extends over 14 amino acids. Germline loops: CDR1 MNHEY, CDR2 SVGAGI. Trimming removed 8 bases from V and 1 base from J, with 14 bases in between. DNA of the CDR3: TGTGCCAGCTCAGGGGATGACTTCCAAGAGACCCAGTACTTC. Its protein product is CASSGDDFQETQYF.

The chain is built from TRBV6-6 and TRBJ1-1; D is possibly TRBD1 (5 bases). The ends were cut back, 2 bases at V and 1 base at J, with 11 bases in the middle. This CDR3 contains 15 residues. CDR1 MNHNY and CDR2 SVGAGI come from the germline V gene (reference sequence). The CDR3 DNA is TGTGCCAGCAGTTACCAGGGTAGTGGGAACACTGAAGCTTTCTTT. Its protein is CASSYQGSGNTEAFF.

J is TRBJ2-7 and V is TRBV6-1; D gene uncertain. Germline V gene sequence: CDR1 MNHNS, CDR2 SASEGT. This CDR3 contains 11 residues. V was clipped by 3 bases and J by 3 bases, with 3 bases between them. The CDR3, as DNA: TGTGCCAGCAGTGATGGCTACGAGCAGTACTTC. Amino acid sequence: CASSDGYEQYF.

The chain couples TRBV7-9 to TRBJ2-2; D may correspond to TRBD1 or TRBD2 (5 bases each). Germline lookup yields CDR1 SEHNR and CDR2 FQNEAQ (reference sequence). The CDR3 covers 17 residues. Trimming left V 4 bases short and J 5 bases short, with 20 bases between. The CDR3 loop reads CASSWELKRGYTGELFF. In nucleotides, the CDR3 is TGTGCCAGCAGCTGGGAGTTAAAGAGGGGATATACCGGGGAGCTGTTTTTT.

Only one count was recorded for this clone. The chain carries TRBV7-2 and TRBJ2-3; no clear D. This CDR3 has 15 residues. V was pared by 4 bases and J by 0 bases, with 11 bases between. Germline CDR1 and CDR2: SGHTA and FQGNSA. The CDR3 loop reads CASSSLLRSTDTQYF. The CDR3 DNA follows: TGTGCCAGCAGCTCGCTCCTACGTAGCACAGATACGCAGTATTTT.

V gene TRBV6-5 combines with J gene TRBJ1-2; TRBD1 aligns across 7 bases. V shed 1 base and J 4 bases; nucleotides not matched to a gene: 6. CDR1 and CDR2 (germline): MNHEY, SVGAGI. The CDR3 length is 15 residues. The chain's CDR3 is CASSYFGGGLYGYTF. CDR3 bases: TGTGCCAGCAGTTACTTTGGAGGGGGCCTCTATGGCTACACCTTC.

The rearrangement joins TRBV10-3 to TRBJ2-5; perhaps TRBD1 as D (6 bases). This CDR3 spans 15 amino acids. The germline V gene encodes CDR1 ENHRY and CDR2 SYGVKD. V gave up 3 bases and J gave up 1 base, with 12 bases separating them. The CDR3 DNA sequence: TGTGCCATCAGTGACCAGGGGATTAGCCAAGAGACCCAGTACTTC. This translates into CAISDQGISQETQYF.

V gene TRBV4-2 combines with J gene TRBJ2-2; 10 bases agree with TRBD2. V was pared by 6 bases and J by 8 bases, with 6 bases of the junction left unmatched. The CDR3 totals 14 residues. CDR1 is LGHNA, CDR2 YNFKEQ, per germline. CDR3 amino acids: CASRVSGRTGELFF. For the CDR3, the DNA is TGTGCCAGCAGGGTTAGCGGGAGGACAGGGGAGCTGTTTTTT.

The chain uses TRBV29-1 and TRBJ2-2; tentatively, D is TRBD1 (5 bases). Germline V CDR1 and CDR2: SQVTM, ANQGSEA. The CDR3 totals 13 residues. Trimming shortened V by 5 bases and J by 7 bases, and 14 bases separated the two germline ends. The chain's CDR3 is CSVYWQGSGELFF. Written as DNA, the CDR3 is TGCAGCGTTTATTGGCAGGGTAGCGGGGAGCTGTTTTTT.

CDR3 amino acids: CSVTSGGYGYTF. CDR3 DNA sequence: TGCAGCGTTACATCCGGGGGGTATGGCTACACCTTC. The chain joins TRBV29-1 to TRBJ1-2, with a possible D match to TRBD1 (5 bases). The CDR3 sequence is 12 residues long. The germline gives CDR1 SQVTM, CDR2 ANQGSEA. Deletions cut 5 bases from V and 5 bases from J, with 12 bases between. Full variable domain (rest looked up from reference TRBV29-1 and TRBJ1-2): SAVISQKPSRDICQRGTSLTIQCQVDSQVTMMFWYRQQPGQSLTLIATANQGSEATYESGFVIDKFPISRPNLTFSTLTVSNMSPEDSSIYLCSVTSGGYGYTFGSGTRLTVV.

This rearrangement joins TRBV5-1 to TRBJ2-7, with D perhaps TRBD1 (6 bases). Trimming removed 0 bases at V and 5 bases at J, with 21 bases between. Germline V gives CDR1 SGHRS, CDR2 YFSETQ. CDR3 size: 17 residues. CDR3 region: CASSLDIWRQELNEQYF. The DNA of the CDR3 is TGCGCCAGCAGCTTGGATATTTGGAGACAGGAGTTAAACGAGCAGTACTTC.

This chain joins TRBV5-1 and TRBJ2-5; maybe TRBD2 (7 bases). The CDR3 runs to 16 residues. Between the trimmed V and J ends, which lost 4 bases and 1 base, there was a span of 17 bases. CDR1 is SGHRS and CDR2 is YFSETQ in the germline V gene. The CDR3 nucleotides read TGCGCCAGCAGCATTAGCCTACGGGGGGCCCAAGAGACCCAGTACTTC. Amino acid sequence: CASSISLRGAQETQYF.

In its sample, this clone was seen once. This rearrangement joins TRBV2 to TRBJ2-7, with 7 positions matching TRBD1. This CDR3 has 14 amino acids. Per the germline V gene, CDR1 is SNHLY and CDR2 is FYNNEI. The J segment lost 3 bases and the V segment lost 8 bases, leaving 10 bases of the junction unmatched. The CDR3 DNA reads TGTGCCAGCGTAGGGTCGGGACAGAACTACGAGCAGTACTTC. Encoded protein: CASVGSGQNYEQYF.

The rearrangement links TRBV10-3 to TRBJ2-5; unclear D gene. Trimming took 4 bases from V and 1 from J, leaving 13 bases between them. Germline V gene lookup returns CDR1 ENHRY and CDR2 SYGVKD. The length of the CDR3 is 15 residues. The CDR3 reads CAISATETTQETQYF. Here the CDR3 DNA reads TGTGCCATCAGTGCAACAGAGACAACCCAAGAGACCCAGTACTTC.

This chain uses TRBV5-4 with TRBJ2-3; 8 positions agree with TRBD1. V dropped 3 bases and J dropped 0; count of bases not matched to a gene: 12. This CDR3 spans 18 amino acids. From germline, CDR1 is SGHNT and CDR2 YYREEE (reference sequence). The CDR3 region has the DNA TGTGCCAGCAGCTCCCGCGGGACAGGAAAAAGTAGCACAGATACGCAGTATTTT. Translating gives CASSSRGTGKSSTDTQYF.

The chain recombines TRBV4-1 with TRBJ2-7; D possibly corresponds to TRBD2 (6 bases). The CDR3 runs 16 residues. Germline values: CDR1 MGHRA, CDR2 YSYEKL. Trimming took off 4 bases at V and 3 bases at J, with 19 bases between the two ends. CDR3 residues: CASSLAGGGAGYEQYF. CDR3 bases: TGCGCCAGCAGCCTTGCAGGTGGGGGAGCGGGCTACGAGCAGTACTTC.

The chain combines TRBV21-1 with TRBJ2-4; the D call in the table, TRBD1, was not verified against the DNA. TRBV21-1 is listed as a pseudogene. The CDR3 is 13 residues long. The CDR3 region has the DNA TGTGCCAGCAGCAAATACAGAAAAAACATTCAGTACTTC. It is translated as CASSKYRKNIQYF.

The chain couples TRBV30 to TRBJ1-1; 8 positions agree with TRBD1. Losses at the gene ends were 0 bases for V and 1 base for J; bases not matched to a gene: 7. CDR3 length: 16 amino acids. Germline V gene lookup returns CDR1 GTSNPN and CDR2 SVGIG (reference sequence). CDR3 amino acids: CAWSVHGQGANTEAFF. The DNA of the CDR3 is TGTGCCTGGAGTGTACATGGACAGGGCGCGAACACTGAAGCTTTCTTT.

This chain links TRBV4-1 with TRBJ1-2, with D possibly being TRBD1 (6 bases). The CDR3 runs 13 residues. The germline gives CDR1 MGHRA, CDR2 YSYEKL. Trimming removed 3 bases from V and 8 bases from J, with 13 bases in between. The CDR3 loop reads CASSQEDRRGYTF. CDR3 in DNA: TGCGCCAGCAGCCAGGAGGACAGACGCGGCTACACCTTC.

The chain has TRBV10-1 and TRBJ1-5, with D possibly being TRBD1 (6 bases). This CDR3 contains 18 residues. V shed 0 bases and J shed 2 bases, with 17 bases lying between them. Looked up from germline, CDR1 is WNHNN and CDR2 is SYGVQD (reference sequence). In DNA form, the CDR3 reads TGCGCCAGCAGTGAGTCGAGGAGGGGGAAGGGTTGCAATCAGCCCCAGCATTTT. Amino acids: CASSESRRGKGCNQPQHF.

The chain employs TRBV6-1 and TRBJ2-2; D is ambiguous. Between the trimmed V and J ends, which lost 6 bases and 7 bases, there was a span of 12 bases. CDR3 length: 13 residues. CDR1 MNHNS and CDR2 SASEGT come from the germline V gene. CDR3 loop: CASRPQDVGELFF. The CDR3 DNA reads as TGTGCCAGCAGGCCCCAGGACGTCGGGGAGCTGTTTTTT.

V is TRBV7-2 and J is TRBJ1-5; maybe TRBD1 (5 bases). CDR3 length: 14 amino acids. Germline V CDR1 and CDR2: SGHTA, FQGNSA. The ends were cut back, 4 bases at V and 3 bases at J, with 10 bases in the middle. CDR3 amino acids: CASSSQGYNQPQHF. The CDR3 bases are TGTGCCAGCAGCTCTCAGGGATACAATCAGCCCCAGCATTTT. Combining the CDR3 with reference TRBV7-2 and TRBJ1-5 gives the whole variable domain GAGVSQSPSNKVTEKGKDVELRCDPISGHTALYWYRQSLGQGLEFLIYFQGNSAPDKSGLPSDRFSAERTGGSVSTLTIQRTQQEDSAVYLCASSSQGYNQPQHFGDGTRLSIL.

The chain has TRBV11-1 and TRBJ2-7, with 9 bases that match TRBD1. Germline trimming cut 6 bases from V and 3 bases from J; bases unmatched to any gene: 6. This CDR3 is 14 amino acids long. The germline V gene encodes CDR1 SGHAT and CDR2 FQDESV (reference sequence). DNA of the CDR3: TGTGCCAGCAGGGTCAGGACAGGGGTCTACGAGCAGTACTTC. It specifies CASRVRTGVYEQYF.

The sample holds a few counts of this clone. J is TRBJ2-1 and V is TRBV14, with TRBD2 matching 7 bases. This CDR3 is built from 17 residues. After removal of 2 bases from V and 0 bases from J, the junction contained 7 bases not matched to a gene. CDR1 and CDR2 from the germline V gene are SGHDN and FVKESK. The CDR3 coding sequence is TGTGCCAGCAGCCAACTCCGGGGGGAGAGCTCCTACAATGAGCAGTTCTTC. Protein sequence: CASSQLRGESSYNEQFF.

The V and J genes are TRBV6-5 and TRBJ1-1; perhaps TRBD1 as D (5 bases). The germline gives CDR1 MNHEY, CDR2 SVGAGI. Trimming removed 6 bases at V and 1 base at J, with 15 bases between. The CDR3 is 15 amino acids. For the CDR3, the DNA is TGTGCCAGCAGACCATGGAACCAGGGGAACACTGAAGCTTTCTTT. It is translated as CASRPWNQGNTEAFF.

The rearrangement uses TRBV5-1 and TRBJ2-7; the D is unclear. Germline V gene data show CDR1 as SGHRS and CDR2 as YFSETQ. V was shortened by 0 bases and J by 1 base, with 5 bases between the two germline ends. This CDR3 spans 13 amino acids. CDR3 loop: CASSLVPSYEQYF. The CDR3 bases are TGCGCCAGCAGCTTGGTTCCTTCCTACGAGCAGTACTTC. Full variable domain (remainder filled in from reference TRBV5-1 and TRBJ2-7): KAGVTQTPRYLIKTRGQQVTLSCSPISGHRSVSWYQQTPGQGLQFLFEYFSETQRNKGNFPGRFSGRQFSNSRSEMNVSTLELGDSALYLCASSLVPSYEQYFGPGTRLTVT.

The CDR3 DNA follows: TGCGCCAGCAGCCTCTCCAGCACAGATACGCAGTATTTT. Protein: CASSLSSTDTQYF. The genes are TRBV5-1 and TRBJ2-3; no definite D call. The germline V gene has CDR1 SGHRS and CDR2 YFSETQ. Trimming removed 4 bases at V and 0 bases at J, with 6 bases between. This CDR3 has 13 residues.

V and J are TRBV27 and TRBJ1-3; maybe TRBD1 (5 bases). The CDR3 covers 13 residues. Germline assignment: CDR1 MNHEY and CDR2 SMNVEV (reference sequence). Trimming left V 5 bases short and J 1 base short, with 6 bases between. As DNA, the CDR3 is TGTGCCAGCAGTAGGGGTTCTGGAAACACCATATATTTT. Translated, it gives CASSRGSGNTIYF.